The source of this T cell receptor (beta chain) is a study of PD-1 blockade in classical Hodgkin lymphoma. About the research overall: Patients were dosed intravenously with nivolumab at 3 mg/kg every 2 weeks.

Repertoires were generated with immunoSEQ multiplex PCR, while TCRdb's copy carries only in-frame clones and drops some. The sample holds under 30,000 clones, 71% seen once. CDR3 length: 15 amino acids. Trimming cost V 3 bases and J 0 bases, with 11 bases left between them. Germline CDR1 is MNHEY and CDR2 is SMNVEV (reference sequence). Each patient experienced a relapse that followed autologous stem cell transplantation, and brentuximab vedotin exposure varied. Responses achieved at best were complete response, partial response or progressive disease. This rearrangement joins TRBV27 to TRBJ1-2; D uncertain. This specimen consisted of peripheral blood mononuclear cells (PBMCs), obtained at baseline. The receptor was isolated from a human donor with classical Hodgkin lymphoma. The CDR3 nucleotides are TGTGCCAGCAGTTTGGGGTACCCAACTAACTATGGCTACACCTTC. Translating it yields CASSLGYPTNYGYTF.